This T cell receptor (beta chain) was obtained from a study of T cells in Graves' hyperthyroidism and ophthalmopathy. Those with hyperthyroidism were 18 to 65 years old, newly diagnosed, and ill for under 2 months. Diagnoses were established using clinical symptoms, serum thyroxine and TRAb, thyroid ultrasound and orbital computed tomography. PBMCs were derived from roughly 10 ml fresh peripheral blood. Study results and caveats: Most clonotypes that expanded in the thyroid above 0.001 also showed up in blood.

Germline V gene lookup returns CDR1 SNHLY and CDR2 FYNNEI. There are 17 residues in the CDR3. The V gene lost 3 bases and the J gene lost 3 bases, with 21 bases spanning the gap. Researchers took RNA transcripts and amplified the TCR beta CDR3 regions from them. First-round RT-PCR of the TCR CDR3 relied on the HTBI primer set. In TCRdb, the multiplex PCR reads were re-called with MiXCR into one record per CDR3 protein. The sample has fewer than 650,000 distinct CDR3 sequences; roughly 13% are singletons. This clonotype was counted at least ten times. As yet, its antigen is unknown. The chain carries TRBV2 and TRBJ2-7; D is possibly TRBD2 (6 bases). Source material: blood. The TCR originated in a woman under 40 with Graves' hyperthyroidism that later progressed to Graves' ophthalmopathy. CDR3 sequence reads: CASSDYAKGRDLYEQYF. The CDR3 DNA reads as TGTGCCAGCAGTGATTATGCAAAGGGGCGGGATCTCTACGAGCAGTACTTC.